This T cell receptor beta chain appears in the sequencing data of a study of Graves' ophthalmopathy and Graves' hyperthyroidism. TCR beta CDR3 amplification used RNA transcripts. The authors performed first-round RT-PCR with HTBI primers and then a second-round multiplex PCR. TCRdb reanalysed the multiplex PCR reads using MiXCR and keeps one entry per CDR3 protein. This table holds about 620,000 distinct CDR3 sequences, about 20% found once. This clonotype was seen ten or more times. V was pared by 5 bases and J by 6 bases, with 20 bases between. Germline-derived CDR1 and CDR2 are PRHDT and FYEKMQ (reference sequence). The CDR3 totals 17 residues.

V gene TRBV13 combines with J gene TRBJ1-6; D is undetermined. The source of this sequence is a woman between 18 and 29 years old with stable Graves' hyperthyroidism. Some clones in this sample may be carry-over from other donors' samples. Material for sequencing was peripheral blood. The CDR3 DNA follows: TGTGCCAGCAGCCCTGAAGGACGGGGAGTGGTTAATTCACCCCTCCACTTT. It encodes CASSPEGRGVVNSPLHF.